These T cell receptor beta chains were read from a single sample in a study of neurological immune-mediated disorders. TCRdb used MiXCR to reprocess the 5' RACE reads, holding one entry per CDR3 protein. Of 30,000 or so distinct CDR3 sequences in the sample, 15% were seen once. The sequencing input was PBMCs. The receptors shown here come from a man in his sixties or seventies in good health. CDR3s include the opening cysteine and the closing phenylalanine or tryptophan. The order of the fields is V gene, clone size, J gene, CDR3 protein. Clone size is given for some rows only: seen once, a few or many times, or a class if the clone is expanded.

TRBV15	medium-sized	TRBJ1-1	CATNLSPNTEAFF
TRBV4-3	.	TRBJ2-5	CASSQTGKGDAQYF
TRBV29-1	.	TRBJ2-3	CSAKTYITSTDTQYF
TRBV5-4	many	TRBJ2-3	CASSPSGRGTDTQYF
TRBV7-2	few	TRBJ1-2	CASSGRTGEDGYTF
TRBV7-3	many	TRBJ1-6	CASSLGGLNSPLHF
TRBV5-1	many	TRBJ2-6	CASSYLGQMSSGANVLTF
TRBV5-1	.	TRBJ2-7	CASSLAQGQGSYEQYF
TRBV15	many	TRBJ2-3	CATSRQYSGGASDTQYF
TRBV4-1	many	TRBJ2-7	CASSQAGGPYEQYF
TRBV12-2	.	TRBJ2-4	CASRLAPGQGTKNIQYF
TRBV20-1	many	TRBJ1-1	CSASPPGQGAGSFF
TRBV19	many	TRBJ2-2	CASIGVGTLNTGELFF
TRBV25-1	.	TRBJ1-2	CASYAIDYTF
TRBV20-1	many	TRBJ2-7	CSARAAGKIPGEQYF
TRBV24-1	many	TRBJ2-5	CATSDMKTGTQETQYF
TRBV18	many	TRBJ2-3	CASSPPSTDTQYF
TRBV4-1	many	TRBJ2-7	CASSQVLGRGPSYEQYF